Listed below are T cell receptor beta chains from one sample, sequenced in a study of T cell repertoires in cytomegalovirus infection. TCRdb analysed the reads with MiXCR anew, one entry per CDR3 protein. In the table there are about 400,000 distinct CDR3 sequences, about a third of which are singletons. For these TCRs, the target antigens are not known. This sample comprised cultured PBMCs, obtained from culture after CMV antigen stimulation. Receptor source: a human donor in good health (CMV status not recorded). Some clones in this sample may be carry-over from other donors' samples. CDR3s include the opening cysteine and the closing phenylalanine or tryptophan. A D gene is named only where the DNA matches it firmly. The size of a clone is reported for some rows only, either as once, few or many, or as a class for expanded clones.

d_gene	v_gene	j_gene	abundance	CDR3nt	CDR3aa
-	TRBV28	TRBJ2-3	-	TGTGCCAGCAATCCGATGACTAGGGACACTTGGTATACGCAGTATTTT	CASNPMTRDTWYTQYF
-	TRBV7-2	TRBJ2-4	many	TGTGCCAGCAGCTTAGCGGGAGAAAACATTCAGTACTTC	CASSLAGENIQYF
TRBD2	TRBV27	TRBJ2-5	-	TGTGCCAGCAGTCCGCTTAGCGGGAGCTTGGAGACCCAGTACTTC	CASSPLSGSLETQYF
-	TRBV12-3/TRBV12-4	TRBJ1-5	-	TGTGCCAGCAGCCATTGGGGACGGGGTAGCAATCAGCCCCAGCATTTT	CASSHWGRGSNQPQHF
-	TRBV5-4	TRBJ2-3	many	TGTGCCAGCATGGGGAGCGAGTTGAGCACAGATACGCAGTATTTT	CASMGSELSTDTQYF
-	TRBV6-6	TRBJ2-5	-	TGTGCCAGCAGGCTACAGCAGTACCAAGAGACCCAGTACTTC	CASRLQQYQETQYF
TRBD2	TRBV7-2	TRBJ2-3	few	TGTGCCAGCAGCTTTAGCGGGAGGAGCACAGATACGCAGTATTTT	CASSFSGRSTDTQYF
-	TRBV6-2/TRBV6-3	TRBJ2-1	many	TGTGCCAGCAACAAACTAGAGACACCCTACAATGAGCAGTTCTTC	CASNKLETPYNEQFF
TRBD2	TRBV12-5	TRBJ2-1	-	TGTGCTAGTGGTACCGGGACTAGCGCCTACAATGAGCAGTTCTTC	CASGTGTSAYNEQFF
TRBD2	TRBV19	TRBJ2-1	many	TGTGCCAGTAGTCCGAGGACTAGCGGGAGGGTCAGGAATGAGCAGTTCTTC	CASSPRTSGRVRNEQFF
-	TRBV7-2	TRBJ2-1	few	TGTGCCAGCAGCTTAGCGGCAGGGTTTGAGCAGTTCTTC	CASSLAAGFEQFF
-	TRBV28	TRBJ1-2	few	TGTGCCAGCAGTTTCAGGCAGATCTATGGCTACACCTTC	CASSFRQIYGYTF
-	TRBV28	TRBJ1-2	few	TGTGCCAGCAGTTCACTCAGGGGATCGAATGGCTACACCTTC	CASSSLRGSNGYTF
-	TRBV7-9	TRBJ1-3	-	TGTGCCAGCAGCCCAAGGGCCGGGAGCTCTGGAAACACCATATATTTT	CASSPRAGSSGNTIYF
TRBD2	TRBV4-1	TRBJ2-1	many	TGCGCCAGCAGTCGTTTACTAGCGACATCCTACAATGAGCAGTTCTTC	CASSRLLATSYNEQFF
-	TRBV4-3	TRBJ1-5	few	TGCGCCAGCAGCCAAGTAGCTAACAATCAGCCCCAGCATTTT	CASSQVANNQPQHF
TRBD2	TRBV6-6	TRBJ2-3	-	TGTGCCAGCAGTTACCCACTCAGCGGGAGGGAGGGCGATACGCAGTATTTT	CASSYPLSGREGDTQYF
TRBD1	TRBV7-2	TRBJ1-2	few	TGTGCCAGCACTTCACAGGGGGACTATGGCTACACCTTC	CASTSQGDYGYTF
-	TRBV7-2	TRBJ2-5	-	TGTGCCAGCAGCTCCAGGGTACGGGAGACCCAGTACTTC	CASSSRVRETQYF
TRBD2	TRBV7-8	TRBJ2-1	-	TGTGCCAGCAGCATGAGGACTAGCGGGATTCCCCGGGTTATCAATGAGCAGTTCTTC	CASSMRTSGIPRVINEQFF
-	TRBV6-2/TRBV6-3	TRBJ2-5	-	TGTGCCAGCAGTTACGGGTGGGTGCAAGAGACCCAGTACTTC	CASSYGWVQETQYF
TRBD2	TRBV4-1	TRBJ2-1	-	TGCGCCAGCCGCTATACTAGCGGATCCTACAATGAGCAGTTCTTC	CASRYTSGSYNEQFF
-	TRBV30	TRBJ2-5	-	TGTGCCTGGAGAGGTCCCTTAACCGGGAACTTGGGGACCCAGTACTTC	CAWRGPLTGNLGTQYF
-	TRBV10-2	TRBJ1-1	-	TGCGCCAGCAGTGAGCTTCTCGGGGGGACTCATGAAGCTTTCTTT	CASSELLGGTHEAFF
TRBD1	TRBV10-3	TRBJ2-7	-	TGTGCCATCAGTTCGCCCGGGACAGGGATCAACGAGCAGTACTTC	CAISSPGTGINEQYF
-	TRBV4-3	TRBJ2-1	-	TGCGCCAGCAGCCAAGAACCTAGCGTTAGCTCCTACAATGAGCAGTTCTTC	CASSQEPSVSSYNEQFF
-	TRBV12-3/TRBV12-4	TRBJ1-3	-	TGTGCCAGCAAGCCAGGGAGGGCCAGAGGATCTGGAAACACCATATATTTT	CASKPGRARGSGNTIYF
TRBD2	TRBV7-2	TRBJ2-7	-	TGTGCCAGCAGCAGGACTAGCGGGAGTGAGTACGAGCAGTACTTC	CASSRTSGSEYEQYF
TRBD1	TRBV27	TRBJ2-3	-	TGTGCCAGCAGTTTAGGCAGGGGGATGTATACGCAGTATTTT	CASSLGRGMYTQYF
TRBD1	TRBV19	TRBJ2-2	few	TGTGCCAGTATGCCGGGACAGGCGTTCACCGGGGAGCTGTTTTTT	CASMPGQAFTGELFF
-	TRBV12-3/TRBV12-4	TRBJ1-5	-	TGTGCCAGCAGTAAACAGGGTAATCGGCCCCAGCATTTT	CASSKQGNRPQHF
-	TRBV14	TRBJ2-1	few	TGTGCCAGCAGCCAAGGCGGATTGAGCTCCTACAATGAGCAGTTCTTC	CASSQGGLSSYNEQFF
-	TRBV20-1	TRBJ1-1	-	TGCAGTGCTAGAAATTACCGGGACACGGATTACACTGAAGCTTTCTTT	CSARNYRDTDYTEAFF
-	TRBV7-8	TRBJ2-3	-	TGTGCCAGCAGCTTGGGGGACTCCCACACAGATACGCAGTATTTT	CASSLGDSHTDTQYF
TRBD2	TRBV6-1	TRBJ2-5	-	TGTGCCAGCAGCCATAGCGGGACTAAAGAGACCCAGTACTTC	CASSHSGTKETQYF
-	TRBV24-1	TRBJ1-2	-	TGTGCCACCAGTGACCCAAACAACTATGGCTACACCTTC	CATSDPNNYGYTF
-	TRBV19	TRBJ1-1	few	TGTGCCAGTAGTACAGAAATGAACACTGAAGCTTTCTTT	CASSTEMNTEAFF
-	TRBV18	TRBJ1-1	-	TGTGCCAGCTCACCGCCCGGGGGGCGGAGAAACACTGAAGCTTTCTTT	CASSPPGGRRNTEAFF
-	TRBV4-1	TRBJ2-5	few	TGCGCCAGCAGCCAAGATTACCATCAAGAGACCCAGTACTTC	CASSQDYHQETQYF
-	TRBV7-9	TRBJ2-6	-	TGTGCCAGCAGCAACTTTGTAGCAGGGGGGGCCAACGTCCTGACTTTC	CASSNFVAGGANVLTF